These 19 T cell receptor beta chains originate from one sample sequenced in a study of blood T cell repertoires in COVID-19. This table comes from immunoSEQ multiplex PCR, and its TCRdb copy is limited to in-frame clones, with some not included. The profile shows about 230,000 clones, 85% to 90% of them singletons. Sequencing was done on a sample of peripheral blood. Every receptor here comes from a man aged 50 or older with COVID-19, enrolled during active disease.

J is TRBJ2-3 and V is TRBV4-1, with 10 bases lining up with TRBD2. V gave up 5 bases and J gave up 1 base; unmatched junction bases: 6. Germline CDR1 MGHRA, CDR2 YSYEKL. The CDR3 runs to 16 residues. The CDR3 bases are TGCGCCAGCAGCAATCGAGCGGGGGGGGGCACAGATACGCAGTATTTT. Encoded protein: CASSNRAGGGTDTQYF.

Here the CDR3 reads CASSPRASGRGETQYF. The CDR3 DNA follows: TGTGCCAGCAGCCCCCGGGCTAGCGGGAGAGGAGAGACCCAGTACTTC. The chain couples TRBV5-4 to TRBJ2-5; TRBD2 aligns across 10 bases. CDR1 SGHNT and CDR2 YYREEE come from the germline V gene (reference sequence). V trimming: 4 bases; J trimming: 4 bases; junction bases outside the gene matches: 10. This CDR3 region has 16 residues.

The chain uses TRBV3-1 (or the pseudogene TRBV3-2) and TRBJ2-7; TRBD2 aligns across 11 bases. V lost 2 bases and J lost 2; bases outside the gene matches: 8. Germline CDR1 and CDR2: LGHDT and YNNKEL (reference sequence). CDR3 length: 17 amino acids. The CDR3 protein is CASSQLLAGGLTYEQYF. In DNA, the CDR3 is TGTGCCAGCAGCCAATTGCTAGCGGGAGGTCTCACCTACGAGCAGTACTTC.

The CDR3 coding sequence is TGTGCCAGCAGCAAATCGGTGGCGGGTGAGCAGTACTTC. It is translated as CASSKSVAGEQYF. V and J are TRBV11-3 and TRBJ2-7, with D maybe TRBD2 (5 bases). The CDR3 is made up of 13 amino acids. Germline lookup yields CDR1 SGHNT and CDR2 YENEEA. V was trimmed by 5 bases and J by 7 bases, leaving 15 bases between them.

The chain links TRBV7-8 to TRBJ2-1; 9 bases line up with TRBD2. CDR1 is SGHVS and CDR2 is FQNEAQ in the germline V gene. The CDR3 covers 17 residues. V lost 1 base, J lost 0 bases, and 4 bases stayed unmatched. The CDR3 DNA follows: TGTGCCAGCAGCTTAGGAGCGGGAGGCACCTCCTACAATGAGCAGTTCTTC. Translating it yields CASSLGAGGTSYNEQFF.

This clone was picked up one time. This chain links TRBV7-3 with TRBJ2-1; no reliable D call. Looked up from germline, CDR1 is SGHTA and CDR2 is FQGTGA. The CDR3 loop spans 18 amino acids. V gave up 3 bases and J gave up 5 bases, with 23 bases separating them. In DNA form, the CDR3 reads TGTGCCAGCAGCTTCGTTGTTCAGTTTACCGACTTAGACAATGAGCAGTTCTTC. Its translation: CASSFVVQFTDLDNEQFF.

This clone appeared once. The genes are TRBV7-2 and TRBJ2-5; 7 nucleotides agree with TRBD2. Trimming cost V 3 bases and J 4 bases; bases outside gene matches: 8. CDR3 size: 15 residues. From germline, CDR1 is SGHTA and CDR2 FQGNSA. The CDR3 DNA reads TGTGCCAGCAGCTTGTCCGCGGGGGTTGTAGAGACCCAGTACTTC. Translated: CASSLSAGVVETQYF.

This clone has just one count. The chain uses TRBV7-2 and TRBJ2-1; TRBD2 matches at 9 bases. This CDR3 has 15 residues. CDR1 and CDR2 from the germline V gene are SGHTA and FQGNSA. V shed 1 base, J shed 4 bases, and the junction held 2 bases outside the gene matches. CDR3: CASSLVAGEYNEQFF. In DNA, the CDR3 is TGTGCCAGCAGCTTAGTAGCGGGGGAATACAATGAGCAGTTCTTC.

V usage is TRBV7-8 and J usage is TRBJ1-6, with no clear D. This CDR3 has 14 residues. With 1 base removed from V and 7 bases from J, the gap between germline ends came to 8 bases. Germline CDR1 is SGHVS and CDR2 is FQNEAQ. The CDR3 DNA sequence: TGTGCCAGCAGCTTAGAAATACTAAATTCACCCCTCCACTTT. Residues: CASSLEILNSPLHF. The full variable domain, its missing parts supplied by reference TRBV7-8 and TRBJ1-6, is GAGVSQSPRYKVAKRGQDVALRCDPISGHVSLFWYQQALGQGPEFLTYFQNEAQLDKSGLPSDRFFAERPEGSVSTLKIQRTQQEDSAVYLCASSLEILNSPLHFGNGTRLTVT.

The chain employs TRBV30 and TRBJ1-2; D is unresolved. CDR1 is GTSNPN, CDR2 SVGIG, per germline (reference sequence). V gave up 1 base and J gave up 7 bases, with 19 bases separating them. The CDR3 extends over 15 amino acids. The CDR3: CAWSENTPGFSGYTF. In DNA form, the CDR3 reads TGTGCCTGGAGTGAAAATACTCCGGGGTTCAGTGGCTACACCTTC.

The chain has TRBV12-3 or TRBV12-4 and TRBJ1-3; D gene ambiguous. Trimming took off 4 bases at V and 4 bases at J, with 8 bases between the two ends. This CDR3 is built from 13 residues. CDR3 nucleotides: TGTGCCAGCAGTTCGGGGTTGGGAAACACCATATATTTT. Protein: CASSSGLGNTIYF.

The CDR3 coding sequence is TGTGCCAGCAGCCCCTACAGTGGCGGCTACACCTTC. This gives the protein CASSPYSGGYTF. This rearrangement joins TRBV7-2 to TRBJ1-2; D ambiguous. The CDR3 consists of 12 residues. Trimming removed 5 bases at V and 8 bases at J, with 12 bases between. Germline lookup yields CDR1 SGHTA and CDR2 FQGNSA.

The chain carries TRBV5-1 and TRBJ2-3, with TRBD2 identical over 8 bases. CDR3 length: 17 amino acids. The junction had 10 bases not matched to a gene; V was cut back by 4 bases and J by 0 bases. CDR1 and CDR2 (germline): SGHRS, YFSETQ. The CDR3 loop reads CASSPGIAGSSTDTQYF. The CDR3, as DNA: TGCGCCAGCAGCCCGGGAATAGCGGGGAGTAGCACAGATACGCAGTATTTT.

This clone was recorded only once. CDR3 coding DNA: TGTGCCAGCGGGGACAGGGGCGGGCAAAATTCACCCCTCCACTTT. Protein product: CASGDRGGQNSPLHF. The V and J genes are TRBV7-9 and TRBJ1-6; TRBD1 matches 10 bases. J was trimmed by 7 bases and V by 8 bases; bases with no gene match: 8. Germline V gives CDR1 SEHNR, CDR2 FQNEAQ (reference sequence). This CDR3 spans 15 amino acids.

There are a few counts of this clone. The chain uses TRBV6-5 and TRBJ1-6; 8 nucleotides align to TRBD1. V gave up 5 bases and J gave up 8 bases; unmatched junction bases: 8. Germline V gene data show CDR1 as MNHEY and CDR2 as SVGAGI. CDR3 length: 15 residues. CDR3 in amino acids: CASSTGTGGYSPLHF. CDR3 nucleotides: TGTGCCAGCAGTACCGGGACAGGCGGTTATTCACCCCTCCACTTT.

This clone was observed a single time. DNA of the CDR3: TGCGCCAGCAGCCAAGTCTCCCAGAATGAGCAGTTCTTC. Translating gives CASSQVSQNEQFF. This chain uses TRBV4-1 with TRBJ2-1; D not resolved. Trimming cost V 1 base and J 7 bases, with 8 bases left between them. Germline V gene data show CDR1 as MGHRA and CDR2 as YSYEKL. This CDR3 is 13 amino acids long.

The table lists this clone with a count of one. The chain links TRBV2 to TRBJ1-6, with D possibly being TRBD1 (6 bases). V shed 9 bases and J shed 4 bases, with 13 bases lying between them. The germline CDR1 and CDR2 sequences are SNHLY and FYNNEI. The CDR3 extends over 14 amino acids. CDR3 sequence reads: CASSWQGYNSPLHF. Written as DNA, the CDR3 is TGTGCCAGTAGTTGGCAGGGGTATAATTCACCCCTCCACTTT.

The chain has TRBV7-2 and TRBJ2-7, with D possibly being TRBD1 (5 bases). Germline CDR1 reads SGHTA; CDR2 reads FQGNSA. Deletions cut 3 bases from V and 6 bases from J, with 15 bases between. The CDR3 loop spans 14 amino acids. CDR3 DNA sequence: TGTGCCAGCAGCTTTCTTACAGGACCAGGCGAGCAGTACTTC. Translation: CASSFLTGPGEQYF.

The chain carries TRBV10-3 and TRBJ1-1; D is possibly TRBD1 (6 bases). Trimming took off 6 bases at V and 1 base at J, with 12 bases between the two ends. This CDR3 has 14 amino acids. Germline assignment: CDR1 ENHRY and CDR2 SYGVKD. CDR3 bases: TGTGCCATCAGCCTGGACAGTACGAACACTGAAGCTTTCTTT. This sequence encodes CAISLDSTNTEAFF.